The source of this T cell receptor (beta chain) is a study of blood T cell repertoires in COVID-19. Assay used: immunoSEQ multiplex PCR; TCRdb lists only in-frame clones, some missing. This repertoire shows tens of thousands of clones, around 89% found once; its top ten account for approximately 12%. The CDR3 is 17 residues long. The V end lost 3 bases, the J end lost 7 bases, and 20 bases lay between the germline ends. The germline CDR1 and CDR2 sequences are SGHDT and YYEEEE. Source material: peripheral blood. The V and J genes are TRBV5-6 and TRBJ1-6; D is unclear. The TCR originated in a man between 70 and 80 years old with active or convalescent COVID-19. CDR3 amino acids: CASSSMFAGFGNSPLHF. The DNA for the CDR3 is TGTGCCAGCAGCTCGATGTTTGCGGGATTCGGAAATTCACCCCTCCACTTT.